This T cell receptor beta chain was documented in a study of blood T cells in healthy people across ages. Study-wide points: Age showed a roughly linear inverse relationship with TCR beta diversity per million T cells. PBMCs left unsorted prevented a conclusive naive versus antigen-experienced comparison. Underestimates were what the diversity estimates from one million T cells were considered to be.

This CDR3 spans 16 amino acids. Germline CDR1 is LGHNA and CDR2 is YNFKEQ. Then a second PCR, running about 6 to 12 cycles, was carried out with a sample-barcoded 5' primer and a J-beta primer mix. Every cDNA molecule bore a tag from a template-switch adaptor containing 12 random nucleotides. TCRdb used MiXCR to reprocess the 5' RACE reads, holding one entry per CDR3 protein. The sample has roughly 1,800,000 distinct CDR3 sequences, about 49% seen once; the top ten hold roughly 2.1%. This clonotype was counted only a few times. Its antigen is not identified. The clonotype originates from a woman in her thirties or forties in good health. The sequencing input was blood. The rearrangement uses TRBV4-2 and TRBJ2-4; 9 nucleotides agree with TRBD1. TRBJ2-7 explains the end of the DNA better; the J call may be wrong. The CDR3 DNA reads TGTGCCAGCAGCCAAGGCACCGGGACAGGGTTCCACGAGCAGTACTTC. Translation gives CASSQGTGTGFHEQYF.